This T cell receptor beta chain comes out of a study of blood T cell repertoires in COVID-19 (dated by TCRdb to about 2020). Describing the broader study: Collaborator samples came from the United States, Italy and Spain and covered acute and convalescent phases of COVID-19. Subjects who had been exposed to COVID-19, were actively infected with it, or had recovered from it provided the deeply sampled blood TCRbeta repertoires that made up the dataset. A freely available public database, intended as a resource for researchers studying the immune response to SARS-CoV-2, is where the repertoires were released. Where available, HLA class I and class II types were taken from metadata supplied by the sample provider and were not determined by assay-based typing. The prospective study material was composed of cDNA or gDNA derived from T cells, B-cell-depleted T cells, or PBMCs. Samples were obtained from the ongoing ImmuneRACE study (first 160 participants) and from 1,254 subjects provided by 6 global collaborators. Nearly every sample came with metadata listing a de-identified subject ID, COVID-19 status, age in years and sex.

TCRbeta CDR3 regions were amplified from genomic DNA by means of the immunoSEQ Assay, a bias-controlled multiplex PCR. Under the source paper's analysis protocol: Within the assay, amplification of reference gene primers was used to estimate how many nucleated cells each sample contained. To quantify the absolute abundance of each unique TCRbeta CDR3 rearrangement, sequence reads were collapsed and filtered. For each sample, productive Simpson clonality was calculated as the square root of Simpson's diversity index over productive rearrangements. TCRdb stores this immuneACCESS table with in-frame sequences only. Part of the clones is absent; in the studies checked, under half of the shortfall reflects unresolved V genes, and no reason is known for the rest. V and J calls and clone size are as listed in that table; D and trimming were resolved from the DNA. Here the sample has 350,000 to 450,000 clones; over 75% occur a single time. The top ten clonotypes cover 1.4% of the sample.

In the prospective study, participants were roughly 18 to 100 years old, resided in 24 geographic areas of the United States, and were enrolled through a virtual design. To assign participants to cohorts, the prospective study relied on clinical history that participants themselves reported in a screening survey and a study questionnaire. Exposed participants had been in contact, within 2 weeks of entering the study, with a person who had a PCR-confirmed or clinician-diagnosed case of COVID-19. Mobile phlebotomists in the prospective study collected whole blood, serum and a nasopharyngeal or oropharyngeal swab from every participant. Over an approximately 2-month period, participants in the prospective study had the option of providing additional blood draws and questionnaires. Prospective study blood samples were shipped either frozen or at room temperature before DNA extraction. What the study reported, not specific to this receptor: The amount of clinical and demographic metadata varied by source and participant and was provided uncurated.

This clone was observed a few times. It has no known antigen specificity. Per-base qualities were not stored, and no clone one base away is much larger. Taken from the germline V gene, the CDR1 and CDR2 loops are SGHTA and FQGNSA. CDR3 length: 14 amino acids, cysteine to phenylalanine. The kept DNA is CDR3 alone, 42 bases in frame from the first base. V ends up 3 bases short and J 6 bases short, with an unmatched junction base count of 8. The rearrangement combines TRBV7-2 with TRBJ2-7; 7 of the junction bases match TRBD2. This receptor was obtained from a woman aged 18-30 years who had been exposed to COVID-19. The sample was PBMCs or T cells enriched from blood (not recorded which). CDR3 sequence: CASSLGGSSPEQYF. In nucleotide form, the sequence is TGTGCCAGCAGCTTGGGCGGGAGTTCTCCCGAGCAGTACTTC.